This T cell receptor (beta chain) was identified during a study of blood T cell repertoires in COVID-19. On the study more broadly: Samples taken during acute and convalescent COVID-19 were collected in the United States, Italy and Spain.

The authors' processing: Amplification from reference gene primers served as the basis for estimated nucleated cell counts. Profiling relied on immunoSEQ multiplex PCR, and the TCRdb table lists in-frame clones only, not all of them. V and J calls and clone size are copied from that table; D and trimming were computed from the DNA. This sample carries about 130,000 clones, about 87% of them seen once, and the ten largest clones take more than 3.5%. The J segment lost 6 bases and the V segment lost 6 bases, leaving 6 bases of the junction unmatched. Germline-derived CDR1 and CDR2 are SGDLS and YYNGEE. The CDR3 is 14 residues long.

Sequencing was performed on peripheral blood. The sequence came from a woman aged 60-75 years with acute or convalescent COVID-19. The chain joins TRBV9 to TRBJ2-2; 9 nucleotides agree with TRBD1. In DNA form, the CDR3 reads TGTGCCAGCACCTCCGACAGGGGGTCCGGGGAGCTGTTTTTT. It encodes CASTSDRGSGELFF.